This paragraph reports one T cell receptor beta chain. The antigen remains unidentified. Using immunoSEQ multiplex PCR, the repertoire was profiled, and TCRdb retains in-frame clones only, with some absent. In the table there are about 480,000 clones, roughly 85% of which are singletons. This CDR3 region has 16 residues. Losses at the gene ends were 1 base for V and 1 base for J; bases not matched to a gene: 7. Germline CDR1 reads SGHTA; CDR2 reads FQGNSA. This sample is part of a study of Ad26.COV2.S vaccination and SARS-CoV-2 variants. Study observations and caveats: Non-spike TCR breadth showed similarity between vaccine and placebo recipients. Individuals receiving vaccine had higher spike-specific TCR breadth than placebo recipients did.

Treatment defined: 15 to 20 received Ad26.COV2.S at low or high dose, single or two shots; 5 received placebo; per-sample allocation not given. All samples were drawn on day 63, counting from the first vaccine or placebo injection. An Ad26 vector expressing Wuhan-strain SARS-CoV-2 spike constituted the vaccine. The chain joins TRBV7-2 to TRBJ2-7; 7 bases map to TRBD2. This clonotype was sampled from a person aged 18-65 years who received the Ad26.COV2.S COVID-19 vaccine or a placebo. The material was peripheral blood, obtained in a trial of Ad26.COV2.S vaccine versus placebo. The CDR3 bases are TGTGCCAGCAGCTTAGAGGCGGGAGTGGGGTCCTACGAGCAGTACTTC. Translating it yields CASSLEAGVGSYEQYF.